The TCR beta chain described here comes from a study of T cells in Graves' hyperthyroidism and ophthalmopathy. From RNA transcripts, TCR beta CDR3 regions were amplified. TCR CDR3 underwent first-round RT-PCR with the HTBI primer set. MiXCR, applied by TCRdb to the multiplex PCR reads, yields one record per CDR3 protein. The sample lists 90,000 to 120,000 distinct CDR3 sequences; about 15% were seen once. Turning to this clonotype: The antigen remains unidentified.

This CDR3 region has 16 residues. V lost 6 bases to trimming and J lost 5 bases; unmatched junction nucleotides: 12. Germline lookup yields CDR1 SGHAT and CDR2 FQNNGV. Study-wide results and caveats: Ophthalmopathy was identified by the model a median around 6 months ahead of onset. Most thyroid-expanded clonotypes above 0.001 were also found in blood.

This chain links TRBV11-2 with TRBJ2-1, with 8 bases lining up with TRBD2. This clonotype originated in a woman in her fifties or sixties with Graves' hyperthyroidism. Sequenced input: blood. The CDR3 reads CASRPTSGRAHNEQFF. DNA for the CDR3: TGTGCCAGCAGACCTACTAGCGGCCGGGCCCACAATGAGCAGTTCTTC.